The rows below give T cell receptor beta chains drawn from one sample of a study of T cell repertoires in cytomegalovirus infection. MiXCR was run by TCRdb on the reads, yielding one entry per CDR3 protein. The sample yields about 97,000 distinct CDR3 sequences, about 15% seen once. The specimen was PBMCs. The receptors shown here come from a human donor in good health (CMV status not recorded). Some clones in this sample may be carry-over from other donors' samples. Each CDR3 is given with its conserved first and last residue. The D gene is left open where the match is weak. Size values are once, few and many counts, or a class for expanded clones, and some rows have none.

D | J | size | V | DNA | CDR3
- | TRBJ1-5 | - | TRBV5-6 | TGTGCCAGCAGCTCCCAGGCGCGTCAGCCCCAGCATTTT | CASSSQARQPQHF
- | TRBJ1-4 | many | TRBV7-5 | - | CISVPEAMGQKSATNEKLFF
TRBD2 | TRBJ2-5 | many | TRBV28 | TGTGCCAGCAGTCTCTCATCACTAGCGGGGGGGTCGGAGACCCAGTACTTC | CASSLSSLAGGSETQYF
- | TRBJ2-2 | many | TRBV7-2 | TGTGCCAGCAGCTTAGAGGTGGGCAGCGCCGGGGAGCTGTTTTTT | CASSLEVGSAGELFF
- | TRBJ2-5 | - | TRBV7-6 | TGTGCCAGCAACCTCCCGAACCAAGAGACCCAGTACTTC | CASNLPNQETQYF
- | TRBJ1-2 | many | TRBV7-2 | TGTGCCAGCCAACCCGGGACGGGGATGAACTATGGCTACACCTTC | CASQPGTGMNYGYTF
- | TRBJ2-6 | few | TRBV5-1 | TGCGCCAGCAGCACTGACATCCGGACAGGGGCCAACGTCCTGACTTTC | CASSTDIRTGANVLTF
- | TRBJ2-1 | many | TRBV7-2 | TGTGCCAGCAGCCCGTCGGCCTACAATGAGCAGTTCTTC | CASSPSAYNEQFF
- | TRBJ2-1 | many | TRBV7-2 | TGTGCCAGCAGTAGGTCGGGCAATGAGCAGTTCTTC | CASSRSGNEQFF
TRBD2 | TRBJ2-1 | few | TRBV4-2 | TGTGCCAGCAGCCAAGTTAGCGGGGGGGCCGGAGATGAGCAGTTCTTC | CASSQVSGGAGDEQFF
TRBD2 | TRBJ2-1 | many | TRBV29-1 | TGCAGCGCGGCGGGTTATAGAACTAGCGGGGGGGTTTACAATGAGCAGTTCTTC | CSAAGYRTSGGVYNEQFF
- | TRBJ1-6 | few | TRBV20-1 | TGCAGTGCTAGAGAGTTTACAGGGAATTCACCCCTCCACTTT | CSAREFTGNSPLHF
- | TRBJ1-2 | many | TRBV7-2 | TGTGCCAGCAGCTTCTACAGTTCCTCCTATGGCTACACCTTC | CASSFYSSSYGYTF
- | TRBJ2-2 | - | TRBV5-1 | TGCGCCAGCAGCCGAGATCTTGACACCGGGGAGCTGTTTTTT | CASSRDLDTGELFF
- | TRBJ2-5 | many | TRBV28 | TGTGCCAGCAGTTTAAGGGAAGAGACCCAGTACTTC | CASSLREETQYF
- | TRBJ1-5 | many | TRBV7-2 | TGTGCCAGCAGCTCCGCTCCCCAGGGTCAGCCCCAGCATTTT | CASSSAPQGQPQHF
TRBD1 | TRBJ1-2 | few | TRBV7-9 | TGTGCCAGCAGCCAGAGAGGGACAGTCGCCTCTGGCTACACCTTC | CASSQRGTVASGYTF
- | TRBJ2-1 | - | TRBV19 | TGTGCCAGTAGTCCACTCTCAACCTACAATGAGCAGTTCTTC | CASSPLSTYNEQFF
- | TRBJ1-2 | - | TRBV7-9 | TGTGCCAGCAGCTTTGAACTGGATGGCTACACCTTC | CASSFELDGYTF
- | TRBJ1-5 | once | TRBV27 | TGTGCCAGCAGTCCGGGACGGATTAGCAATCAGCCCCAGCATTTT | CASSPGRISNQPQHF
TRBD2 | TRBJ2-5 | - | TRBV18 | TGTGCCAGCTCAAGGACTAGCCAAGAGACCCAGTACTTC | CASSRTSQETQYF
- | TRBJ1-1 | many | TRBV12-3/TRBV12-4 | TGTGCCAGCAGTTTAGCGAGGGGGTCCTACACTGAAGCTTTCTTT | CASSLARGSYTEAFF
- | TRBJ1-3 | many | TRBV7-2 | TGTGCCAGCAGCTTAGAGTTAGGCTCTGGAAACACCATATATTTT | CASSLELGSGNTIYF
- | TRBJ1-1 | few | TRBV30 | TGTGCCTGGAGTGTAGAGGGGTGGGACACTGAAGCTTTCTTT | CAWSVEGWDTEAFF
- | TRBJ2-7 | few | TRBV4-2 | TGTGCCAGCAGCCAAGAGGCCCGTAGCTCCTACGAGCAGTACTTC | CASSQEARSSYEQYF
- | TRBJ1-2 | - | TRBV28 | TGTGCCAGCAGTCCCTCACAGGTCCGCTATGGCTACACCTTC | CASSPSQVRYGYTF
TRBD2 | TRBJ2-3 | many | TRBV7-2 | TGTGCCAGCAGCTTAGCTCTTCGGACTAGCGGGGGGCAAACAGATACGCAGTATTTT | CASSLALRTSGGQTDTQYF
- | TRBJ1-4 | many | TRBV5-4 | TGTGCCAGCAGCTTCCAGGGGATTGATGAAAAACTGTTTTTT | CASSFQGIDEKLFF
- | TRBJ2-1 | few | TRBV6-6 | TGTGCCAGCACCAAAACCGCAGTGGGGAATGAGCAGTTCTTC | CASTKTAVGNEQFF
TRBD1 | TRBJ1-5 | few | TRBV18 | TGTGCCAGCTCACCCAGGGGGGGGGCTGGTCAGCCCCAGCATTTT | CASSPRGGAGQPQHF